This entry concerns a single T cell receptor (beta chain). The method was immunoSEQ multiplex PCR; TCRdb's version includes in-frame clones alone and lacks a portion of them. The table lists hundreds of thousands of clones, roughly three quarters of them singletons. This CDR3 has 16 residues. V gave up 2 bases and J gave up 4 bases; unmatched junction bases: 6. The germline CDR1 and CDR2 sequences are LNHNV and YYDKDF (reference sequence). This record belongs to a study of cytotoxic CD8 clonotypes in ibrutinib-treated CLL. Across the study: In all, roughly twelve patients were relapsed/refractory, some 14 were treatment-naive and 17 were IGHV unmutated.

V gene TRBV15 combines with J gene TRBJ1-5; 9 nucleotides line up with TRBD1. The source is a human donor with chronic lymphocytic leukemia. The sample here was PBMCs, taken after 12 months of ibrutinib treatment. The CDR3 DNA reads TGTGCCACCAGCAGACTACCGGGACAGGGAAATCAGCCCCAGCATTTT. Residues: CATSRLPGQGNQPQHF.